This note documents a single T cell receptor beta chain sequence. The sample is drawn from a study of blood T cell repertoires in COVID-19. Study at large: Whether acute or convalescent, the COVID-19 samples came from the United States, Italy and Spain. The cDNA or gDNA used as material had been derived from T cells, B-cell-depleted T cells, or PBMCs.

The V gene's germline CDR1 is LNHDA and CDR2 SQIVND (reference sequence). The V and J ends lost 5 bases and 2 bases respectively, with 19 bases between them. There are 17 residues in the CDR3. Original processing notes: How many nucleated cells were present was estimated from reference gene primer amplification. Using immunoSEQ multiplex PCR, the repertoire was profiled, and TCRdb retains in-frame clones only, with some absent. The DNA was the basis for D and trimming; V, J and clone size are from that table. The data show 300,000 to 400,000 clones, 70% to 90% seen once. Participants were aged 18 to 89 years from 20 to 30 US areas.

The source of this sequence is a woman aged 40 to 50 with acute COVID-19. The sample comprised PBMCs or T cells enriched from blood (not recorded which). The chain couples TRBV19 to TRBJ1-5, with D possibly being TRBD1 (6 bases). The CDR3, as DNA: TGTGCCAGTAGTTATAACGTGGGGGCGCCGGGCAATCAGCCCCAGCATTTT. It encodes CASSYNVGAPGNQPQHF.